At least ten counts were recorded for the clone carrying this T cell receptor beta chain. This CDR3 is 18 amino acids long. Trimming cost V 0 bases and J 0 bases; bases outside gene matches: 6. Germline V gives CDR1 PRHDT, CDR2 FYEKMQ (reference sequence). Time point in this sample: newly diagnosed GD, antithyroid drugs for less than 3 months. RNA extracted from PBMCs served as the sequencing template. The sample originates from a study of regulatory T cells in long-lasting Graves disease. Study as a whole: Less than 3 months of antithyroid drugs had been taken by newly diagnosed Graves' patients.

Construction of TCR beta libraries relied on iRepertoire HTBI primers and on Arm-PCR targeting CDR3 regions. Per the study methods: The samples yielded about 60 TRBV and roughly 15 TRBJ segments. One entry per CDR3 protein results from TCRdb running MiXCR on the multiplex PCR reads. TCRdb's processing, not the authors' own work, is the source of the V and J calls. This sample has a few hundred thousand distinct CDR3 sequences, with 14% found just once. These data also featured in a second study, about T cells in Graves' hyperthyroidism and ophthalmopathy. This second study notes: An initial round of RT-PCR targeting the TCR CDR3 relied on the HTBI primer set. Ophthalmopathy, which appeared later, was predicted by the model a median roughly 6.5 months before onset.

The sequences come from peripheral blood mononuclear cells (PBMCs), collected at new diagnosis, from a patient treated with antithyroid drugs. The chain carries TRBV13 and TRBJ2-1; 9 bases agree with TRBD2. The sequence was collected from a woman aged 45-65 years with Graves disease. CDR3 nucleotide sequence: TGTGCCAGCAGCTTAGGCGGGCTAGCGGGGAGCTCCTACAATGAGCAGTTCTTC. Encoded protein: CASSLGGLAGSSYNEQFF. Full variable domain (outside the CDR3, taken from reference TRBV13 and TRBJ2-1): AAGVIQSPRHLIKEKRETATLKCYPIPRHDTVYWYQQGPGQDPQFLISFYEKMQSDKGSIPDRFSAQQFSDYHSELNMSSLELGDSALYFCASSLGGLAGSSYNEQFFGPGTRLTVL.